This T cell receptor (beta chain) was recorded in a study of T-cell reconstitution after alpha-beta-depleted transplantation in children. Study-level findings and limits: Reported findings indicate that, about two months after transplant, alpha-beta T cells came from several hundred expanded clones, which were derived from non-depleted graft cells.

Unique molecular identifiers were incorporated during preparation of the TCRbeta library. TCRdb re-called the PCR reads through MiXCR, storing one row per CDR3 protein. The table shows 200,000 to 250,000 distinct CDR3 sequences, with approximately 8.4% occurring only once. The CDR3 covers 14 residues. Germline V gene lookup returns CDR1 DFQATT and CDR2 SNEGSKA (reference sequence). Trimming cost V 3 bases and J 5 bases, with 16 bases left between them. This clonotype was observed at least ten times. What it recognizes is unknown. The genes are TRBV20-1 and TRBJ2-5; D is undetermined. The sequencing here drew on PBMCs, mostly from graft donor cells, taken 360 days after TCRalphabeta/CD19-depleted stem cell transplant. This TCR was recovered from a male patient aged 2 to 10 who had a stem cell transplant for acute myeloid leukemia, so the T cells may come from the graft donor. The CDR3 is CSASGWPDRETQYF. CDR3 in DNA: TGCAGTGCTAGTGGCTGGCCAGATAGGGAGACCCAGTACTTC.